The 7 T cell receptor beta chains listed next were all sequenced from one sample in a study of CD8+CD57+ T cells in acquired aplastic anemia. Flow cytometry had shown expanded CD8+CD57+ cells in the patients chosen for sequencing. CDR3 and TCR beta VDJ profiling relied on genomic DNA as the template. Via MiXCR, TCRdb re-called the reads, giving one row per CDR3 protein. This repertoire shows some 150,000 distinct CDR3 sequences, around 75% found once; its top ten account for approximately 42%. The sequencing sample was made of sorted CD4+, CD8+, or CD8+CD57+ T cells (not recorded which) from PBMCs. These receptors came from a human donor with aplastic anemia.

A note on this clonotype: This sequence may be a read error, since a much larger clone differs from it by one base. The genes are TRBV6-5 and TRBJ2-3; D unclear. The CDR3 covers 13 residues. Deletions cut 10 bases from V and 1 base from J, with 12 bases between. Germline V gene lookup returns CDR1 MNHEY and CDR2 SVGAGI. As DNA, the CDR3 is TGTGCCAACAGAAAGGACGGCACAGATACGCAGTATTTT. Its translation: CANRKDGTDTQYF.

CDR3 nucleotides: TGTGCCAGTAGTACCAGTTCGGTGCCGGATACGCAGTATTTT. Translated: CASSTSSVPDTQYF. This chain links TRBV19 with TRBJ2-3; no definite D call. Germline V gene sequence: CDR1 LNHDA, CDR2 SQIVND (reference sequence). This CDR3 spans 14 amino acids. Trimming left V 4 bases short and J 6 bases short, with 14 bases between.

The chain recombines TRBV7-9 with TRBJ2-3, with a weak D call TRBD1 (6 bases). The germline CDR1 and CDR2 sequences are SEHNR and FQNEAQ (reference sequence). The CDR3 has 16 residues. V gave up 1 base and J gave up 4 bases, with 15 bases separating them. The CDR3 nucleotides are TGTGCCAGCAGCTTAGGTTCCAGGGGTACCGCAGATACGCAGTATTTT. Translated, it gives CASSLGSRGTADTQYF.

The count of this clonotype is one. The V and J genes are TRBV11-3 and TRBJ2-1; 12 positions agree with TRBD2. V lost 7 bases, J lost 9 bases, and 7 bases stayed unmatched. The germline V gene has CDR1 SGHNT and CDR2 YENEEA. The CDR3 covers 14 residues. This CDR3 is CASKSSGRDLEQFF. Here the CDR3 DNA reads TGTGCCAGCAAGTCTAGCGGGAGGGATCTTGAGCAGTTCTTC.

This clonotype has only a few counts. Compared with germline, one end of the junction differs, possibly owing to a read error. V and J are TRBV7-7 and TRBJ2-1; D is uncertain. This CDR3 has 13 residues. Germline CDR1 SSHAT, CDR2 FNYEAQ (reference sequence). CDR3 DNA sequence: TGTGCTAGCAGCTTAGCCCACACGGGTTTGCAGTTCTTC. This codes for CASSLAHTGLQFF.

CDR3 sequence: CSVEKGNGELFF. CDR3 in DNA: TGCAGCGTTGAAAAGGGCAACGGGGAGCTGTTTTTT. The V and J genes are TRBV29-1 and TRBJ2-2; D gene ambiguous. The germline gives CDR1 SQVTM, CDR2 ANQGSEA. Trimming cost V 2 bases and J 7 bases, with 8 bases left between them. The CDR3 contains 12 residues.

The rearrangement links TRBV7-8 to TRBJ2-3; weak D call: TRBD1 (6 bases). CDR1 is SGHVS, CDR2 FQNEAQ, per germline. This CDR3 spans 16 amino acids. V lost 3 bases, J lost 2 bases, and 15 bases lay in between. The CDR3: CASSFGSGQITDTQYF. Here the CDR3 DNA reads TGTGCCAGCAGCTTCGGAAGTGGACAGATCACAGATACGCAGTATTTT.